This T cell receptor beta chain was recorded in a study of technical replicates of blood from a few donors. Clones were sequenced by immunoSEQ multiplex PCR, and TCRdb holds only the in-frame ones, with some missing. The data contain over 85,000 clones, about 95% of them seen just once; the ten biggest clones take up approximately 0.33%. Germline values: CDR1 SGDLS, CDR2 YYNGEE. V lost 4 bases to trimming and J lost 1 base, with 11 bases between them. The CDR3 spans 14 residues. The sequence derives from a human donor in good health. Sequencing was carried out using T cells isolated from PBMCs. V gene TRBV9 combines with J gene TRBJ1-1; the D gene is possibly TRBD1 (6 bases). The CDR3 coding sequence is TGTGCCAGCAGCCCTTCGACAGGGAACACTGAAGCTTTCTTT. It codes for CASSPSTGNTEAFF. Full variable domain (missing parts from reference TRBV9 and TRBJ1-1): DSGVTQTPKHLITATGQRVTLRCSPRSGDLSVYWYQQSLDQGLQFLIQYYNGEERAKGNILERFSAQQFPDLHSELNLSSLELGDSALYFCASSPSTGNTEAFFGQGTRLTVV.